This is a list of T cell receptor beta chains from one sample in a study of blood T cell repertoires in COVID-19. Method: immunoSEQ multiplex PCR; TCRdb's copy keeps in-frame clones and lacks some. Here the sample spans some 140,000 clones, less than 90% being singletons. The sequencing input was PBMCs or T cells enriched from blood (not recorded which). Receptor source: a man aged 25 to 40 who had recovered from COVID-19. Each CDR3 is given with its conserved first and last residue. The D gene is left open where the match is weak.

D gene,V gene,J gene,CDR3 protein,CDR3 DNA
TRBD1,TRBV19,TRBJ1-6,CASSADRGGSPLHF,TGTGCCAGTAGTGCGGACAGGGGAGGATCACCCCTCCACTTT
TRBD1,TRBV2,TRBJ2-3,CASRWDRGGDTQYF,TGTGCCAGCAGATGGGACAGGGGGGGAGATACGCAGTATTTT
NA,TRBV7-6,TRBJ1-1,CASSLSVANTEAFF,TGTGCCAGCAGCTTAAGTGTGGCGAACACTGAAGCTTTCTTT
TRBD1,TRBV6-5,TRBJ2-7,CARYRGPYEQYF,TGTGCCAGGTACAGGGGACCCTACGAGCAGTACTTC
TRBD2,TRBV4-1,TRBJ2-1,CASSPIGLAGGGNEQFF,TGCGCCAGCAGCCCGATCGGACTAGCGGGAGGGGGCAATGAGCAGTTCTTC
TRBD1,TRBV29-1,TRBJ2-7,CSVGTGSSYEQYF,TGCAGCGTTGGGACAGGGAGTTCCTACGAGCAGTACTTC
TRBD1,TRBV9,TRBJ1-1,CASSETGNQAFF,TGTGCCAGCAGCGAGACAGGGAATCAAGCTTTCTTT
NA,TRBV5-4,TRBJ1-2,CASSLVGGRERTF,TGTGCCAGCAGCTTGGTCGGCGGCAGGGAAAGGACCTTC
NA,TRBV12-5,TRBJ1-6,CASVGRGISHGSPLHF,TGTGCTAGTGTTGGGAGAGGGATTTCTCACGGTTCACCCCTCCACTTT
NA,TRBV7-2,TRBJ1-3,CASSLRRGGGNTIYF,TGTGCCAGCAGCCTGCGGAGGGGCGGTGGAAACACCATATATTTT
NA,TRBV19,TRBJ1-1,CASSPQTNTEAFF,TGTGCCAGTAGTCCCCAGACTAACACTGAAGCTTTCTTT